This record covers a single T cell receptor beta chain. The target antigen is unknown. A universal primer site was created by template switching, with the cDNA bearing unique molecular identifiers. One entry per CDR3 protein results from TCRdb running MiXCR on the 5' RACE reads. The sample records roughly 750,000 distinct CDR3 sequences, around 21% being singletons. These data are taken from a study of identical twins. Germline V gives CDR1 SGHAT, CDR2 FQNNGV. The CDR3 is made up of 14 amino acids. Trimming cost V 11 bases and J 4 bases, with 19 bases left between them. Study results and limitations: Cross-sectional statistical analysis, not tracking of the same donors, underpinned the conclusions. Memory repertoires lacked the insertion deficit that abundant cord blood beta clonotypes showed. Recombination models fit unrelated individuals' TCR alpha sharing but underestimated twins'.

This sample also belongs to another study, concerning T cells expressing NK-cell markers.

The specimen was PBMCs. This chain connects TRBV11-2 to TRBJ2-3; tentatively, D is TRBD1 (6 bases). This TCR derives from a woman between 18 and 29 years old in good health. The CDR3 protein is CAARGGGLADTQYF. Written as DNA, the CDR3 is TGTGCCGCCAGGGGCGGCGGTCTCGCAGATACGCAGTATTTT. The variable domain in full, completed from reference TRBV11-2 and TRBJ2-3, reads EAGVAQSPRYKIIEKRQSVAFWCNPISGHATLYWYQQILGQGPKLLIQFQNNGVVDDSQLPKDRFSAERLKGVDSTLKIQPAKLEDSAVYLCAARGGGLADTQYFGPGTRLTVL.